This passage covers 18 T cell receptor beta chains from one sample sequenced in a study of blood T cell repertoires in COVID-19. Produced via immunoSEQ multiplex PCR; TCRdb's table is partial and in-frame only. This table has roughly 300,000 clones, approximately 85% appearing once. Material for sequencing was peripheral blood. All receptors derive from a human donor in a cohort sampled during active COVID-19.

The rearrangement links TRBV9 to TRBJ2-5; 8 bases line up with TRBD2. Per the germline V gene, CDR1 is SGDLS and CDR2 is YYNGEE. CDR3 length: 14 amino acids. V dropped 0 bases and J dropped 4; count of bases not matched to a gene: 2. The CDR3 DNA reads TGTGCCAGCAGCGTAGCGGGGGGGCCAGAGACCCAGTACTTC. Its protein is CASSVAGGPETQYF.

The chain employs TRBV7-3 and TRBJ1-1; weak D call: TRBD1 (5 bases). Germline V CDR1 and CDR2: SGHTA, FQGTGA. The CDR3 is 14 residues long. The germline V and J ends were trimmed by 5 bases and 7 bases, with 17 bases remaining between them. CDR3 loop: CASSAQDSQSEAFF. In DNA form, the CDR3 reads TGTGCCAGCAGCGCCCAAGACAGCCAGAGTGAAGCTTTCTTT.

In DNA form, the CDR3 reads TGTGCCAGCAGCCGGGGACAGGGTGGCACTGAAGCTTTCTTT. It is translated as CASSRGQGGTEAFF. The chain is built from TRBV5-6 and TRBJ1-1, with 9 bases that match TRBD1. V was clipped by 4 bases and J by 4 bases; unmatched bases: 5. This CDR3 spans 14 amino acids. CDR1 is SGHDT, CDR2 YYEEEE, per germline.

The chain is built from TRBV6-5 and TRBJ2-3, with a possible D match to TRBD2 (5 bases). With 6 bases removed from V and 6 bases from J, the gap between germline ends came to 13 bases. Per the germline V gene, CDR1 is MNHEY and CDR2 is SVGAGI. This CDR3 has 13 residues. The CDR3 is CASRRALGDTQYF. The CDR3 bases are TGTGCCAGCAGGCGGGCTCTGGGGGATACGCAGTATTTT.

V gene TRBV6-2 or TRBV6-3 combines with J gene TRBJ1-2; D is perhaps TRBD1 (5 bases). V shed 2 bases and J shed 8 bases, with 18 bases lying between them. Germline-derived CDR1 and CDR2 are MNHEY and SVGEGT. The CDR3 contains 15 residues. CDR3: CASSYGGVRVAGYTF. CDR3 sequence (DNA): TGTGCCAGCAGTTACGGGGGGGTTAGGGTCGCCGGCTACACCTTC.

This clone was recorded only once. V usage is TRBV6-2 or TRBV6-3 and J usage is TRBJ2-7; 7 nucleotides agree with TRBD2. Looked up from germline, CDR1 is MNHEY and CDR2 is SVGEGT. The CDR3 spans 15 residues. With 0 bases clipped from V and 0 bases from J, the junction kept 2 bases outside the gene matches. CDR3 protein: CASSYSRGSSYEQYF. CDR3 sequence (DNA): TGTGCCAGCAGTTACTCGCGGGGGAGCTCCTACGAGCAGTACTTC.

The chain employs TRBV12-5 and TRBJ2-4; perhaps TRBD1 as D (6 bases). Trimming removed 5 bases at V and 7 bases at J, with 18 bases between. The CDR3 covers 15 residues. Germline V CDR1 and CDR2: LGHNT, FRNRAP. The CDR3 DNA is TGTGCTAGTGGTGGCGACAGGAGCTGGGGGAACATTCAGTACTTC. It codes for CASGGDRSWGNIQYF.

The V gene is TRBV29-1, the J gene TRBJ1-1; D remains ambiguous. Germline V gene data show CDR1 as SQVTM and CDR2 as ANQGSEA. Trimming left V 4 bases short and J 6 bases short, with 21 bases between. This CDR3 spans 15 amino acids. The CDR3 sequence: CSVVPALPGKAEAFF. The CDR3 region has the DNA TGCAGCGTTGTGCCCGCACTCCCGGGGAAAGCTGAAGCTTTCTTT.

The chain combines TRBV5-5 with TRBJ1-2; D is unclear. From germline, CDR1 is SGHKS and CDR2 YYEKEE (reference sequence). V was shortened by 4 bases and J by 1 base, with 8 bases between the two germline ends. This CDR3 contains 13 residues. The CDR3 here is CASSGQNNYGYTF. The CDR3 nucleotides are TGTGCCAGCAGCGGTCAGAATAACTATGGCTACACCTTC.

A few counts support this clone. V is TRBV7-9 and J is TRBJ1-2; D is perhaps TRBD1 (6 bases). CDR1 is SEHNR and CDR2 is FQNEAQ in the germline V gene (reference sequence). This CDR3 has 15 residues. V shed 2 bases and J shed 2 bases, with 12 bases lying between them. The DNA of the CDR3 is TGTGCCAGCAGCTTACTACAGGGACGGAACTATGGCTACACCTTC. Its protein is CASSLLQGRNYGYTF.

This chain connects TRBV19 to TRBJ2-1, with 8 bases fitting TRBD2. Germline V CDR1 and CDR2: LNHDA, SQIVND (reference sequence). The CDR3 contains 13 residues. Trimming cost V 8 bases and J 5 bases; bases outside gene matches: 5. DNA for the CDR3: TGTGCCAGTTGCGCGGGGGGCAACAATGAGCAGTTCTTC. Encoded protein: CASCAGGNNEQFF.

The chain carries TRBV6-1 and TRBJ2-1; the D gene is possibly TRBD1 (6 bases). CDR1 MNHNS and CDR2 SASEGT come from the germline V gene. V was clipped by 3 bases and J by 7 bases, with 7 bases between them. This CDR3 has 12 amino acids. The CDR3 spells CASSDRGNEQFF. CDR3 nucleotides: TGTGCCAGCAGTGACAGGGGAAATGAGCAGTTCTTC.

This sequence joins TRBV5-1 and TRBJ2-5; 8 bases line up with TRBD1. V was pared by 4 bases and J by 5 bases, with 1 base of the junction left unmatched. This CDR3 has 12 residues. Per germline, CDR1 SGHRS and CDR2 YFSETQ. CDR3 bases: TGCGCCAGCAGCCGGACAGGGGAGACCCAGTACTTC. This encodes CASSRTGETQYF.

This chain uses TRBV2 with TRBJ1-2, with D unresolved. The CDR3 is 12 amino acids. V gave up 5 bases and J gave up 0 bases, with 4 bases separating them. Germline values: CDR1 SNHLY, CDR2 FYNNEI. CDR3 coding DNA: TGTGCCAGCAGTCCGGCTAACTATGGCTACACCTTC. Protein product: CASSPANYGYTF.

The sample holds one count of this clone. The chain is built from TRBV6-5 and TRBJ1-5; no clear D gene. CDR3 length: 15 amino acids. The V gene's germline CDR1 is MNHEY and CDR2 SVGAGI. Trimming shortened V by 7 bases and J by 2 bases, and 15 bases separated the two germline ends. CDR3 DNA sequence: TGTGCCAGCACCGACGATCGTACAGGCAATCAGCCCCAGCATTTT. This codes for CASTDDRTGNQPQHF.

This chain connects TRBV7-9 to TRBJ2-3; TRBD1 matches 9 bases. Germline V CDR1 and CDR2: SEHNR, FQNEAQ (reference sequence). This CDR3 contains 15 residues. J lost 3 bases, V lost 5 bases, and 6 bases had no gene match. CDR3 protein: CASSPTGGRTDTQYF. CDR3 nucleotides: TGTGCCAGCAGCCCGACAGGGGGTAGAACAGATACGCAGTATTTT.

The genes are TRBV18 and TRBJ2-6; D uncertain. This CDR3 has 15 residues. The germline V gene has CDR1 KGHSH and CDR2 LQKENI. Between the trimmed V and J ends, which lost 1 base and 0 bases, there was a span of 4 bases. CDR3 sequence (DNA): TGTGCCAGCTCACCACGGGCCTCTGGGGCCAACGTCCTGACTTTC. Protein sequence: CASSPRASGANVLTF.

The chain has TRBV5-4 and TRBJ2-1, with 7 bases lining up with TRBD2. The ends lost 4 bases at V and 3 bases at J; junction bases unmatched: 10. CDR1 SGHNT and CDR2 YYREEE come from the germline V gene (reference sequence). CDR3 size: 16 residues. The CDR3 sequence is CASSPGSGGYYNEQFF. The CDR3 nucleotides are TGTGCCAGCAGCCCAGGATCCGGGGGGTACTACAATGAGCAGTTCTTC.